The entry below describes one TCR beta chain. The antigen remains unidentified. Germline V gives CDR1 MNHEY, CDR2 SVGAGI. This CDR3 spans 14 amino acids. The V and J ends lost 8 bases and 4 bases, in that order; junction bases with no gene match: 10. This specimen belongs to a study of T cell responses to AZD1222 COVID-19 vaccine. Study as a whole: Doses given second, at about 4 or about 12 weeks, were pooled.

Study-level results: The donor group comprised mostly white British people and more females; the analysis possibly underestimated clonal diversity.

The data were produced by immunoSEQ multiplex PCR, yet TCRdb's version contains in-frame clones alone and is incomplete. The sample consists of roughly 130,000 clones, roughly 92% of them appearing once. This chain links TRBV6-5 with TRBJ1-2; 7 nucleotides align to TRBD1. This receptor was obtained from an adult in good health. The specimen comprised peripheral blood, sampled on day 0 of AZD1222 vaccination. CDR3 bases: TGTGCCAGCTTCCCGGGACAGCGGACCTATGGCTACACCTTC. Amino acid sequence: CASFPGQRTYGYTF.